The sequence of this T cell receptor beta chain was determined in a study of cutaneous CD30+ T cell lymphoproliferative disorder and hepatitis E (dated by TCRdb to between 2018 and 2020). The library was generated by the immunoSEQ multiplex PCR assay. TCRdb obtained this table from immuneACCESS and retained in-frame rearrangements with V and J assigned. These tables miss some clones; where compared with another copy, unresolved V genes account for less than half of the shortfall, and the remainder is unexplained. This sample lists about 8,000 clones; about 76% were detected once. More than 0.95% of the sample goes to the ten largest clones. Note on this clone: The target of this receptor is not known. No base-level quality is on record; no much larger clone is a single base apart.

From the cysteine up to the phenylalanine, the CDR3 has a length of 12 residues. CDR3 DNA is the only sequence kept; it has 36 bases, read in frame from the first base. The germline V gene provides CDR1 SGHTA and CDR2 FQGNSA. The V and J ends are trimmed by 5 bases and 2 bases, leaving 5 bases between them. The clonotype originates from a human donor with a cutaneous T cell lymphoproliferative disorder associated with hepatitis E virus. The sample comprised blood. The sequence is built from TRBV7-2 and TRBJ2-3; the D gene identity is not certain. The base sequence is TGTGCCAGCAGCCTTTACACAGATACGCAGTATTTT. It translates to CASSLYTDTQYF.